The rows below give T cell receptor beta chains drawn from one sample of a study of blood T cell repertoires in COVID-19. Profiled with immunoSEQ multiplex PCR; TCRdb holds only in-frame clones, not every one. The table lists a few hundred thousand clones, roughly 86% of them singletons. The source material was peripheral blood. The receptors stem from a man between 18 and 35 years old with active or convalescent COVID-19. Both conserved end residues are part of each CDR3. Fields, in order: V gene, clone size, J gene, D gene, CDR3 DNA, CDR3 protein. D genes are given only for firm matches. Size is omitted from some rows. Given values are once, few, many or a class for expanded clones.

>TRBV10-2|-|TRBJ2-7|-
TGCGCCAGCAGTGAGTCCGGCTACGAGCAGTACTTC
CASSESGYEQYF
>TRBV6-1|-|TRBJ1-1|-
TGTGCCAGCAGTGAAGCGCTCGGGTCTCTCCGGAACACTGAAGCTTTCTTT
CASSEALGSLRNTEAFF
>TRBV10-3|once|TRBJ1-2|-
TGTGCCATCAGTGACGGGGGAATCTATGGCTACACCTTC
CAISDGGIYGYTF
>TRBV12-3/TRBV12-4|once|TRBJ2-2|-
TGTGCCAGCACCCTGAGATCCGGGGAGCTGTTTTTT
CASTLRSGELFF
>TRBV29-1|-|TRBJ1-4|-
TGCAGCGCTTCTGGTCTCGCAGGACATGCTGCAACTAATGAAAAACTGTTTTTT
CSASGLAGHAATNEKLFF
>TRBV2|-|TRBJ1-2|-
TGTGCCAGCACGACAGGCCCGAGGGATGGCTACACCTTC
CASTTGPRDGYTF
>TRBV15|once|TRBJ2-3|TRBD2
TGTGCCACCAGCAGAGAACTAGCGGACACAGATACGCAGTATTTT
CATSRELADTDTQYF
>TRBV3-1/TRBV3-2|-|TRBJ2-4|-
TGTGCCAGCAGCCAACCCTTAGGGGGTCTGGCCAAAAACATTCAGTACTTC
CASSQPLGGLAKNIQYF
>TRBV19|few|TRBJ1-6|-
TGTGCCAGCTCTTCGACATGGGGGGAATCACCCCTCCACTTT
CASSSTWGESPLHF
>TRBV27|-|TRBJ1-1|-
TGTGCCAGCCATTCCCAGGGGAGGGACACTGAAGCTTTCTTT
CASHSQGRDTEAFF
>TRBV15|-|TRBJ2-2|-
TGTGCCACCAGCAGACAGATGAACACCGGGGAGCTGTTTTTT
CATSRQMNTGELFF
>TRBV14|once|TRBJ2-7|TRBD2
TGTGCCAGCAGTCCCTCCCTAGCGGTCCTGTTCTACGAGCAGTACTTC
CASSPSLAVLFYEQYF
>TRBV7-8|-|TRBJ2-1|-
TGTGCCAGCAGCTTAGCGGGGGGATTAAGTTATGAGCAGTTCTTC
CASSLAGGLSYEQFF
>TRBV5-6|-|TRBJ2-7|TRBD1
TGTGCCAGCAGCTCCCTCCGGGACAGGAACCCCTACGAGCAGTACTTC
CASSSLRDRNPYEQYF
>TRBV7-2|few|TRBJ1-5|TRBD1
TGTGCCAGCAGCCCAGGACAGGGGAGCGGTCAGCCCCAGCATTTT
CASSPGQGSGQPQHF
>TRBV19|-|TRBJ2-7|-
TGTGCCAGCAAACTCCGGGACAACTCCTACGAGCAGTACTTC
CASKLRDNSYEQYF
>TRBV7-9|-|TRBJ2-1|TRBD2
TGTGCCAGCAGCTTAGGGACTAGCGGGGTAGGTGAGCAGTTCTTC
CASSLGTSGVGEQFF
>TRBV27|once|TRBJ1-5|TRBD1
TGTGCCAGCAGGACAGGGCGCTCGCCCCAGCATTTT
CASRTGRSPQHF
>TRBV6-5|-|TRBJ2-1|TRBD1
TGTGCCAGCAGTTCGGGACAGGGGGTCAATGAGCAGTTCTTC
CASSSGQGVNEQFF
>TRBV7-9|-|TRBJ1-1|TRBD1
TGTGCCAGCAGCTTCCTCCCGGGACAGGGGAACACTGAAGCTTTCTTT
CASSFLPGQGNTEAFF
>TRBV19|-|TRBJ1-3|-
TGTGCCGCAGTAGCAACGGTCGGTTCTGGAAACACCATATATTTT
CAAVATVGSGNTIYF
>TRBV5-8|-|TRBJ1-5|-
TGTGCCAGCAGCTTGAGAGGTCAGCCCCAGCATTTT
CASSLRGQPQHF
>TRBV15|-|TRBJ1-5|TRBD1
TGTGCCACCAGGGGACAGGGGAATCAGCCCCAGCATTTT
CATRGQGNQPQHF
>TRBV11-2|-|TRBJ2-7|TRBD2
TGTGCCAGCAGCTTAGGGGCTAGCGGGGGCTACGAGCAGTACTTC
CASSLGASGGYEQYF
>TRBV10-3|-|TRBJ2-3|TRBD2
TGTGCCATCGCAAAATTTCCCGGGGCGGGGGGCACAGATACGCAGTATTTT
CAIAKFPGAGGTDTQYF
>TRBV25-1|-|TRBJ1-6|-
TGTGCCAGCTCGGAGGTGGGCTATAATTCACCCCTCCACTTT
CASSEVGYNSPLHF
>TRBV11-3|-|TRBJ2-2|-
TGTGCCAGCAGCTCGAGCGAGATCACCGGGGAGCTGTTTTTT
CASSSSEITGELFF
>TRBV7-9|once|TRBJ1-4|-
TGTGCCAGCAGCTTACGACAGGCTAATGAAAAACTGTTTTTT
CASSLRQANEKLFF
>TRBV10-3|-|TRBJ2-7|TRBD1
TGTGCCATCAGTGGGACAGGGTTAAGCGAGCAGTACTTC
CAISGTGLSEQYF
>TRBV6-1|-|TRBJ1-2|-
TGTGCCAGCAGTGAAAGGGGTGAGGCGGCTGGCTACACCTTC
CASSERGEAAGYTF
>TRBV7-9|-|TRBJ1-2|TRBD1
TGTGCCAGCAGCCCGATCGAGGCGTCCGGGACAGGGAACTATGGCTACACCTTC
CASSPIEASGTGNYGYTF
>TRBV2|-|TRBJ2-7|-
TGTGCCAGCAATCTCGGTTCCTACGAGCAGTACTTC
CASNLGSYEQYF
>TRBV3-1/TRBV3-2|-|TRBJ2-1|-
TGTGCCAGCAGCCCACACCGGGACTTGATAAATGAGCAGTTCTTC
CASSPHRDLINEQFF
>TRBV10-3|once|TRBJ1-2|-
TGTGCCATCAGTGGCCCGAGAGACAGCAGCTATGGCTACACCTTC
CAISGPRDSSYGYTF
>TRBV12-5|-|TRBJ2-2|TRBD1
TGTGCTAGTGGTTTTCAGGGGGCGGAGAACACCGGGGAGCTGTTTTTT
CASGFQGAENTGELFF
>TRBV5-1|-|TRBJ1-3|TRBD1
TGCGCCAGCAGCGTGGGGACAGGCCCCGGAAACACCATATATTTT
CASSVGTGPGNTIYF
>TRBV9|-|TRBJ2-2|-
TGTGCCAGCAGCCGAGGGAACACCGGGGAGCTGTTTTTT
CASSRGNTGELFF